This passage covers 26 T cell receptor beta chains from one sample sequenced in a study of T-cell reconstitution after alpha-beta-depleted transplantation in children. Using unique molecular identifiers, the investigators prepared the TCRbeta library. TCRdb reprocessed the PCR reads with MiXCR, giving one entry per CDR3 protein. This sample yields hundreds of thousands of distinct CDR3 sequences, of which 15% to 20% are seen a single time; under 30% belongs to the top ten. This specimen was PBMCs, mostly from graft donor cells, taken 360 days after TCRalphabeta/CD19-depleted stem cell transplant. These TCRs come from a boy in the first two years of life who had a stem cell transplant for Wiskott-Aldrich syndrome, so the T cells may come from the graft donor.

This chain links TRBV6-5 with TRBJ2-4; D remains ambiguous. Per the germline V gene, CDR1 is MNHEY and CDR2 is SVGAGI. The V end lost 4 bases, the J end lost 1 base, and 11 bases lay between the germline ends. CDR3 length equals 15 residues. CDR3 DNA: TGTGCCAGCAGTTCCTTTAGCATGGCCAAAAACATTCAGTACTTC. Translating it yields CASSSFSMAKNIQYF.

The chain joins TRBV20-1 to TRBJ2-7; D not resolved. The CDR3 runs to 13 residues. Per the germline V gene, CDR1 is DFQATT and CDR2 is SNEGSKA (reference sequence). With 1 base removed from V and 2 bases from J, the gap between germline ends came to 9 bases. Here the CDR3 reads CSARAPFTYEQYF. Written as DNA, the CDR3 is TGCAGTGCTAGAGCTCCTTTTACCTACGAGCAGTACTTC.

V gene TRBV24-1 combines with J gene TRBJ2-1; the D gene is possibly TRBD2 (6 bases). The CDR3 contains 15 residues. Trimming removed 9 bases from V and 7 bases from J, with 21 bases in between. Germline-derived CDR1 and CDR2 are KGHDR and SFDVKD. This CDR3 is CATSTGGTMVNEQFF. As DNA, the CDR3 is TGTGCCACCTCAACCGGGGGTACGATGGTAAATGAGCAGTTCTTC.

This clonotype was observed a few times. This chain connects TRBV5-1 to TRBJ2-2; D unclear. The V end was cut by 6 bases, the J end by 2 bases, with 14 bases between. CDR3 length: 15 amino acids. In germline, CDR1 is SGHRS, CDR2 YFSETQ. The CDR3 bases are TGCGCCAGCAAGGTTGGGTCATTTAACACCGGGGAGCTGTTTTTT. Protein product: CASKVGSFNTGELFF.

This clonotype was seen a handful of times. The rearrangement uses TRBV5-1 and TRBJ2-2; D uncertain. Germline V gives CDR1 SGHRS, CDR2 YFSETQ. Trimming stripped 1 base from V and 0 bases from J, with 7 bases between. The CDR3 is made up of 15 amino acids. The CDR3 sequence is CASSLRLANTGELFF. CDR3 coding DNA: TGCGCCAGCAGCTTGAGGCTAGCGAACACCGGGGAGCTGTTTTTT.

This clonotype was observed once. The chain links TRBV9 to TRBJ2-7; D unresolved. Trimming removed 2 bases from V and 5 bases from J, with 11 bases in between. This CDR3 has 13 residues. Per germline, CDR1 SGDLS and CDR2 YYNGEE. The CDR3 nucleotides read TGTGCCAGCAGCGTGACCTTTTGGGACGAGCAGTACTTC. As protein: CASSVTFWDEQYF. The full variable domain, in which reference TRBV9 and TRBJ2-7 provide the parts outside the CDR3, is DSGVTQTPKHLITATGQRVTLRCSPRSGDLSVYWYQQSLDQGLQFLIQYYNGEERAKGNILERFSAQQFPDLHSELNLSSLELGDSALYFCASSVTFWDEQYFGPGTRLTVT.

This chain connects TRBV5-1 to TRBJ2-2, with 10 bases identical to TRBD1. This CDR3 has 16 residues. In germline, CDR1 is SGHRS, CDR2 YFSETQ. V dropped 2 bases and J dropped 4; count of bases not matched to a gene: 5. The CDR3 protein is CASSFRDRGTTGELFF. DNA of the CDR3: TGCGCCAGCAGCTTCCGGGACAGGGGTACCACCGGGGAGCTGTTTTTT.

This rearrangement joins TRBV20-1 to TRBJ1-6; TRBD1 agrees at 7 bases. This CDR3 is built from 14 residues. V was pared by 3 bases and J by 7 bases, with 6 bases of the junction left unmatched. Germline V gives CDR1 DFQATT, CDR2 SNEGSKA (reference sequence). CDR3 sequence: CSARDRRKNSPLHF. The CDR3 nucleotides read TGCAGTGCTAGGGACAGGCGAAAGAATTCACCCCTCCACTTT.

DNA for the CDR3: TGCAGCGTTGCGCTTGGAACCTACGAGCAGTACTTC. Protein product: CSVALGTYEQYF. V is TRBV29-1 and J is TRBJ2-7, with no clear D. The CDR3 runs to 12 residues. Between the trimmed V and J ends, which lost 4 bases and 2 bases, there was a span of 9 bases. Germline CDR1 is SQVTM and CDR2 is ANQGSEA.

This clonotype was observed a handful of times. CDR3 region: CASSRRVGGGPSGETQYF. CDR3 nucleotide sequence: TGCGCCAGCAGTCGTCGGGTAGGGGGAGGACCCTCGGGGGAGACCCAGTACTTC. J is TRBJ2-5 and V is TRBV10-2, with D perhaps being TRBD1 or TRBD2 (6 bases each). Germline V gene sequence: CDR1 WSHSY, CDR2 SAAADI. This CDR3 is 18 amino acids long. Trimming left V 5 bases short and J 5 bases short, with 27 bases between.

The genes are TRBV3-1 and TRBJ2-7; 7 bases match TRBD1. The CDR3 is 14 amino acids. Germline assignment: CDR1 LGHDT and CDR2 YNNKEL (reference sequence). V was pared by 4 bases and J by 4 bases, with 7 bases of the junction left unmatched. CDR3 bases: TGTGCCAGCAGCCGATCGAGACAGGGTTACGAGCAGTACTTC. Translating it yields CASSRSRQGYEQYF.

The chain has TRBV29-1 and TRBJ2-4; D is uncertain. The ends were cut back, 7 bases at V and 2 bases at J, with 9 bases in the middle. The CDR3 totals 12 residues. CDR1 is SQVTM and CDR2 is ANQGSEA in the germline V gene. In DNA, the CDR3 is TGCAGCGGACTGTGGCCCAAAAACATTCAGTACTTC. It translates to CSGLWPKNIQYF.

This clonotype was observed a handful of times. A much larger clone sits a single nucleotide away, making a read error possible. The V call is TRBV12-3 or TRBV12-4, the J call TRBJ2-1, with 12 bases aligning to TRBD2. CDR3 size: 15 residues. Trimming took 4 bases from V and 6 from J; bases not matched to a gene: 4. The CDR3 sequence is CASSSLAGGGNEQFF. In DNA, the CDR3 is TGTGCCAGCAGTTCCCTAGCGGGAGGGGGCAATGAGCAGTTCTTC.

This rearrangement joins TRBV5-1 to TRBJ2-3; D unclear. The ends were cut back, 1 base at V and 6 bases at J, with 6 bases in the middle. Germline CDR1 SGHRS, CDR2 YFSETQ. The CDR3 is 12 amino acids. CDR3: CASSLTHDTQYF. The CDR3 region has the DNA TGCGCCAGCAGCTTGACGCACGATACGCAGTATTTT.

This clonotype was seen only a few times. This chain uses TRBV11-2 with TRBJ2-3; 13 positions match TRBD2. Per germline, CDR1 SGHAT and CDR2 FQNNGV. V shed 2 bases, J shed 0 bases, and the junction held 8 bases outside the gene matches. The CDR3 extends over 19 amino acids. The CDR3 region is CASSLTRGLAGLSTDTQYF. In DNA, the CDR3 is TGTGCCAGCAGCTTAACCCGGGGACTAGCGGGGTTAAGCACAGATACGCAGTATTTT.

This clonotype appeared a few times. The rearrangement uses TRBV24-1 and TRBJ2-3; D ambiguous. The V end was cut by 5 bases, the J end by 2 bases, with 7 bases between. Germline V lookup: CDR1 KGHDR, CDR2 SFDVKD. The CDR3 covers 13 residues. DNA of the CDR3: TGTGCCACCAGTGCCCCAGCCACAGATACGCAGTATTTT. This gives the protein CATSAPATDTQYF.

This clonotype showed up just a few times. The V gene is TRBV5-4, the J gene TRBJ2-3, with 10 bases that match TRBD1. The CDR3 length is 14 residues. The V and J ends lost 3 bases and 3 bases, in that order; junction bases with no gene match: 1. The germline CDR1 and CDR2 sequences are SGHNT and YYREEE (reference sequence). The CDR3 reads CASSWDRGTDTQYF. The CDR3 DNA is TGTGCCAGCAGCTGGGACAGGGGAACAGATACGCAGTATTTT. The full variable domain, completed using reference TRBV5-4 and TRBJ2-3, is ETGVTQSPTHLIKTRGQQVTLRCSSQSGHNTVSWYQQALGQGPQFIFQYYREEENGRGNFPPRFSGLQFPNYSSELNVNALELDDSALYLCASSWDRGTDTQYFGPGTRLTVL.

The chain has TRBV20-1 and TRBJ2-3; 13 bases are shared with TRBD2. The CDR3 is made up of 14 amino acids. The germline V gene encodes CDR1 DFQATT and CDR2 SNEGSKA (reference sequence). With V trimmed by 3 bases and J by 8 bases, 5 bases remained unmatched. The CDR3 loop reads CSASGLAGEGTQYF. The DNA of the CDR3 is TGCAGTGCTAGCGGACTAGCGGGAGAGGGTACGCAGTATTTT.

This chain connects TRBV20-1 to TRBJ2-3, with D possibly TRBD1 on 5 matching bases. CDR1 and CDR2 from the germline V gene are DFQATT and SNEGSKA (reference sequence). V was shortened by 4 bases and J by 2 bases, with 7 bases between the two germline ends. This CDR3 is 12 amino acids long. DNA for the CDR3: TGCAGTGCTAAAGGACACACAGATACGCAGTATTTT. Translating it yields CSAKGHTDTQYF.

Only a few counts were recorded for this clonotype. This sequence joins TRBV12-3 or TRBV12-4 and TRBJ1-1; 7 nucleotides line up with TRBD1. The CDR3 extends over 17 amino acids. V lost 3 bases, J lost 0 bases, and 10 bases stayed unmatched. The CDR3 DNA is TGTGCCAGCAGTTTTATTGGAAAGGGGGCCTTGAACACTGAAGCTTTCTTT. This gives the protein CASSFIGKGALNTEAFF.

This clonotype has just a few counts. The chain uses TRBV15 and TRBJ1-2, with D unresolved. V was trimmed by 4 bases and J by 3 bases, leaving 6 bases between them. The CDR3 is made up of 12 amino acids. Germline V gene data show CDR1 as LNHNV and CDR2 as YYDKDF (reference sequence). This CDR3 reads CATSIGDYGYTF. For the CDR3, the DNA is TGTGCCACCAGCATTGGGGACTATGGCTACACCTTC.

The V gene is TRBV20-1, the J gene TRBJ2-7, with D possibly TRBD1 on 5 matching bases. V lost 1 base to trimming and J lost 2 bases, with 15 bases between them. The CDR3 consists of 15 residues. Germline values: CDR1 DFQATT, CDR2 SNEGSKA (reference sequence). The CDR3 is CSARVGAGKTYEQYF. CDR3 bases: TGCAGTGCTAGAGTTGGGGCAGGGAAAACCTACGAGCAGTACTTC.

This clonotype was found a few times. V and J are TRBV29-1 and TRBJ2-7, with D perhaps matching TRBD2 (5 bases). Germline lookup yields CDR1 SQVTM and CDR2 ANQGSEA. This CDR3 is built from 11 residues. The ends were cut back, 3 bases at V and 4 bases at J, with 7 bases in the middle. The CDR3 sequence: CSVDEGYEQYF. The CDR3 DNA reads TGCAGCGTTGATGAGGGATACGAGCAGTACTTC.

The chain links TRBV20-1 to TRBJ1-5; D possibly corresponds to TRBD1 (5 bases). Germline V gene data show CDR1 as DFQATT and CDR2 as SNEGSKA (reference sequence). The CDR3 length is 14 residues. V shed 2 bases and J shed 8 bases, with 16 bases lying between them. The CDR3: CSARPGPQREPQHF. As DNA, the CDR3 is TGCAGTGCTAGACCGGGACCTCAAAGGGAGCCCCAGCATTTT.

The genes are TRBV10-3 and TRBJ2-5, with D tentatively TRBD1 (5 bases). This CDR3 comprises 14 residues. Trimming removed 0 bases at V and 7 bases at J, with 12 bases between. The germline CDR1 and CDR2 sequences are ENHRY and SYGVKD. CDR3 residues: CAISESQDGVTQYF. The CDR3 DNA reads as TGTGCCATCAGTGAGTCACAGGACGGTGTGACCCAGTACTTC.

This clonotype was observed a handful of times. The V and J genes are TRBV28 and TRBJ2-3; 16 nucleotides agree with TRBD2. CDR3 size: 18 residues. CDR1 and CDR2 (germline): MDHEN, SYDVKM. V was clipped by 6 bases and J by 5 bases; unmatched bases: 11. The CDR3 protein is CASSSLGTSGGARDTQYF. The CDR3 DNA reads TGTGCCAGCAGCTCTCTTGGGACTAGCGGGGGGGCGAGAGATACGCAGTATTTT.